One sample yielded the 6 T cell receptor beta chains listed below, sequenced in a study of OX40 agonist ivuxolimab in advanced cancers. Produced via immunoSEQ multiplex PCR; TCRdb's table is partial and in-frame only. The sample includes some 85,000 clones, about 89% of them seen just once. Specimen: CD4+ or CD8+ T cells sorted from blood, collected in a trial of the OX40 agonist ivuxolimab. The receptor set was obtained from an adult with an advanced solid tumor such as melanoma, head and neck, liver or kidney cancer.

The V and J genes are TRBV5-1 and TRBJ2-1, with 9 bases matching TRBD2. The CDR3 is made up of 18 amino acids. Trimming cost V 3 bases and J 10 bases; bases outside gene matches: 20. Germline values: CDR1 SGHRS, CDR2 YFSETQ. In nucleotides, the CDR3 is TGCGCCAGCAGCTCCCGGGGTTTGGGAGCGGGAGGCACAAGCGAGCAGTTCTTC. Amino acid sequence: CASSSRGLGAGGTSEQFF.

The J gene is TRBJ1-4, the V gene TRBV6-1; D not certain. V dropped 1 base and J dropped 10 bases, with 1 base sitting between them. Germline V CDR1 and CDR2: MNHNS, SASEGT. The CDR3 totals 10 residues. The CDR3 coding sequence is TGTGCCAGCAGTGAAGGAAAACTGTTTTTT. Protein product: CASSEGKLFF.

V is TRBV5-1 and J is TRBJ1-1; no definite D call. In germline, CDR1 is SGHRS, CDR2 YFSETQ. Trimming cost V 4 bases and J 1 base, with 14 bases left between them. The CDR3 length is 15 residues. Written as DNA, the CDR3 is TGCGCCAGCAGCGACCCCCGAGGGAGGAACACTGAAGCTTTCTTT. Translating it yields CASSDPRGRNTEAFF.

This CDR3 reads CASSKWAATTGTEAFF. The CDR3 DNA reads as TGTGCCAGCAGCAAATGGGCGGCGACGACCGGCACTGAAGCTTTCTTT. V usage is TRBV21-1 and J usage is TRBJ1-1. TRBV21-1 is assigned pseudogene status. The CDR3 sequence is 16 residues long.

The DNA of the CDR3 is TGTGCCAGCAGCCAACAACAGGGACGCAATGAAAAACTGTTTTTT. Its translation: CASSQQQGRNEKLFF. The J gene is TRBJ1-4, the V gene TRBV11-2, with D possibly TRBD1 on 6 matching bases. Trimming cost V 5 bases and J 5 bases, with 15 bases left between them. The germline CDR1 and CDR2 sequences are SGHAT and FQNNGV. The CDR3 has 15 amino acids.

There are a few counts of this clone. As DNA, the CDR3 is TGTGCCAGCAGCTGGGACATCTACGAGCAGTACTTC. The encoded protein is CASSWDIYEQYF. The chain has TRBV5-6 and TRBJ2-7; tentative D call: TRBD1 (6 bases). This CDR3 region has 12 residues. V was clipped by 3 bases and J by 3 bases, with 7 bases between them. Germline V gene data show CDR1 as SGHDT and CDR2 as YYEEEE.